This T cell receptor (beta chain) is drawn from a study of blood T cell repertoires in COVID-19. Study in general: Samples came from the United States, Italy and Spain, spanning acute and convalescent COVID-19. In each case, the material was cDNA or gDNA derived from T cells, B-cell-depleted T cells, or PBMCs.

Germline trimming cut 4 bases from V and 6 bases from J; bases unmatched to any gene: 6. Germline CDR1 is LGHDT and CDR2 is YNNKEL (reference sequence). This CDR3 is 14 amino acids long. Some clones are missing from TCRdb's copy, which holds only in-frame ones; the method was immunoSEQ multiplex PCR. The sample comprises fewer than 400,000 clones, almost 90% of which are singletons, and less than 3.5% rests with the top ten. Material: peripheral blood. The J gene is TRBJ1-5, the V gene TRBV3-1 (or the pseudogene TRBV3-2); TRBD1 matches at 7 bases. The sequence was collected from a woman aged 30 to 39 with COVID-19, enrolled during active disease. The chain's CDR3 is CASSPVRGVQPQHF. CDR3 bases: TGTGCCAGCAGCCCCGTCAGGGGGGTTCAGCCCCAGCATTTT.